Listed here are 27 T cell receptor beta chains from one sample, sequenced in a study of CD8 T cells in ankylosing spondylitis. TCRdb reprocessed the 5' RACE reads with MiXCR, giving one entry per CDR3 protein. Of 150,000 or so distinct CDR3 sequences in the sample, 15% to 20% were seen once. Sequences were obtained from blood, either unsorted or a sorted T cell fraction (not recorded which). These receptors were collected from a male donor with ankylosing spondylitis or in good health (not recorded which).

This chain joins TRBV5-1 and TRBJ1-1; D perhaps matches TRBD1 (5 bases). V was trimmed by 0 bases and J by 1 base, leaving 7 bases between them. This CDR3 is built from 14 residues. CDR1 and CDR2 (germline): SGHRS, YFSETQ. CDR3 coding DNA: TGCGCCAGCAGCTTGGATGGGGGGAACACTGAAGCTTTCTTT. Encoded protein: CASSLDGGNTEAFF.

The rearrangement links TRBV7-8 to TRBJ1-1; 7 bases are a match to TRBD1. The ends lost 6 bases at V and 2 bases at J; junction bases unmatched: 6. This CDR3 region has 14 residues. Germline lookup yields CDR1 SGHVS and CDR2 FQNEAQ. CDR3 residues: CASRSDRDNTEAFF. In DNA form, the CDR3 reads TGTGCCAGCAGATCCGACAGGGATAACACTGAAGCTTTCTTT.

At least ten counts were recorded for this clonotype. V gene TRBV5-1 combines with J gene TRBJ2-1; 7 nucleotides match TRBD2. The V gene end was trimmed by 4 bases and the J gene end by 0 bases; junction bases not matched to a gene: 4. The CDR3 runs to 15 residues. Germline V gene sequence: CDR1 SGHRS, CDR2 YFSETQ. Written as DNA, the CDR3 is TGCGCCAGCAGCCCTAGCGGCCGCTCCTACAATGAGCAGTTCTTC. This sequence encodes CASSPSGRSYNEQFF.

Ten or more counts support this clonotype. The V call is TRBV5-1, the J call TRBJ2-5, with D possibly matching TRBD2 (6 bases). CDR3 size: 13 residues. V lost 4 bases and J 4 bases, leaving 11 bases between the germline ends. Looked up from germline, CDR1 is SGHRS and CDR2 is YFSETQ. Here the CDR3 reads CASSIGTSETQYF. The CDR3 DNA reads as TGCGCCAGCAGCATCGGGACTTCAGAGACCCAGTACTTC.

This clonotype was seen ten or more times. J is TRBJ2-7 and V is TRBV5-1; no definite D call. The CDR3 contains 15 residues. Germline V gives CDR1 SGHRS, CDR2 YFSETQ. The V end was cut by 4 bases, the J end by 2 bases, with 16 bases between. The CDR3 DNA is TGCGCCAGCAGCCCGGATCGGATTTTGACCTACGAGCAGTACTTC. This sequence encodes CASSPDRILTYEQYF.

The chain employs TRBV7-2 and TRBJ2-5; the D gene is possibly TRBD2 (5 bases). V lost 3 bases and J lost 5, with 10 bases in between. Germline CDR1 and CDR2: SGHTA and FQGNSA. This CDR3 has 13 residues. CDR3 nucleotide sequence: TGTGCCAGCAGCTTGTATAGGAGGGAGACCCAGTACTTC. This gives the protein CASSLYRRETQYF.

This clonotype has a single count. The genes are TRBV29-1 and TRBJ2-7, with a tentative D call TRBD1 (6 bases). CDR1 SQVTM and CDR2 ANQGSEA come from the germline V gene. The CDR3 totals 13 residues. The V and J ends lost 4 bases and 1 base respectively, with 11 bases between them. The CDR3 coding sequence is TGCAGCGTTGTGGGCAGGGGTTCCTACGAGCAGTACTTC. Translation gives CSVVGRGSYEQYF.

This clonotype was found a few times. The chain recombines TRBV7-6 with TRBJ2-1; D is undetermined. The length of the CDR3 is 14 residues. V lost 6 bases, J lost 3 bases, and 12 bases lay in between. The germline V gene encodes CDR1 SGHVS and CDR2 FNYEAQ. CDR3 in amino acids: CASSSGLSYNEQFF. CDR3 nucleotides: TGTGCCAGCAGTTCGGGTTTAAGCTACAATGAGCAGTTCTTC. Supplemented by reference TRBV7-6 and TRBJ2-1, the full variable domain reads GAGVSQSPRYKVTKRGQDVALRCDPISGHVSLYWYRQALGQGPEFLTYFNYEAQQDKSGLPNDRFSAERPEGSISTLTIQRTEQRDSAMYRCASSSGLSYNEQFFGPGTRLTVL.

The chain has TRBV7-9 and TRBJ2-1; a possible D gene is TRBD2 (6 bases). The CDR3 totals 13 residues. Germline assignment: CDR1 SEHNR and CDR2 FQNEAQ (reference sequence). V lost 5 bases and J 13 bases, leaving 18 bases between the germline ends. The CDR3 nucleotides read TGTGCCAGCAGCAAAGAGACTAGATTTTCCCAGTTCTTC. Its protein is CASSKETRFSQFF. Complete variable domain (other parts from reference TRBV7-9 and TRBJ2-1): DTGVSQNPRHKITKRGQNVTFRCDPISEHNRLYWYRQTLGQGPEFLTYFQNEAQLEKSRLLSDRFSAERPKGSFSTLEIQRTEQGDSAMYLCASSKETRFSQFFGPGTRLTVL.

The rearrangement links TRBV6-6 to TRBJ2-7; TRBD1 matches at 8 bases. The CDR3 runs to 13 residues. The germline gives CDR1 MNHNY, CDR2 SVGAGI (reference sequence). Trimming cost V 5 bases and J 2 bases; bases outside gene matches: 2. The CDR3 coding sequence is TGTGCCAGCAGTGCGGGACAGGCCTACGAGCAGTACTTC. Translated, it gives CASSAGQAYEQYF.

The CDR3 DNA sequence: TGCAGTGCTAGTCCCGGAGGGGGGTCGAGCACCTTC. Protein: CSASPGGGSSTF. The chain couples TRBV20-1 to TRBJ1-2; D might be TRBD1 (6 bases). CDR3 length: 12 amino acids. Germline assignment: CDR1 DFQATT and CDR2 SNEGSKA (reference sequence). The ends were cut back, 3 bases at V and 13 bases at J, with 18 bases in the middle.

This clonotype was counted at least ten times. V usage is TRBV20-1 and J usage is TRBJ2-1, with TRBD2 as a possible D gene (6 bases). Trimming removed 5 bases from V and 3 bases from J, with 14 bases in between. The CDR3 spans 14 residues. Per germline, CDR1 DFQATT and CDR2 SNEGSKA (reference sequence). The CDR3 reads CSAGDFSNYNEQFF. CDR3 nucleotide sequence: TGCAGTGCTGGGGACTTTTCCAACTACAATGAGCAGTTCTTC.

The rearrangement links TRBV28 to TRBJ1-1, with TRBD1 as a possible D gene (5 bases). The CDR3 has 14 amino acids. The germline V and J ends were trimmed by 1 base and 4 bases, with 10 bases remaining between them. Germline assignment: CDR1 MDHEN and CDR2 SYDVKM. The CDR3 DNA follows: TGTGCCAGCAGTTTATCGCAGGGCGGCACTGAAGCTTTCTTT. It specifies CASSLSQGGTEAFF.

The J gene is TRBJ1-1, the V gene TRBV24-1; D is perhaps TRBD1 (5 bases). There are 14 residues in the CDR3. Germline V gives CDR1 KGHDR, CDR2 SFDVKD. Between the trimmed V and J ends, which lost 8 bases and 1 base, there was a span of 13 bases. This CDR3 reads CATMGPLPNTEAFF. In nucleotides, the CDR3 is TGTGCCACCATGGGGCCTCTACCGAACACTGAAGCTTTCTTT.

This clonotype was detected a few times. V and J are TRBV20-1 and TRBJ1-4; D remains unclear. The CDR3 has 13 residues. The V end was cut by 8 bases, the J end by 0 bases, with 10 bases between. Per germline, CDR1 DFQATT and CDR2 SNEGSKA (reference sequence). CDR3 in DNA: TGCAGTAGTACAGCTGCAACTAATGAAAAACTGTTTTTT. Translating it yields CSSTAATNEKLFF.

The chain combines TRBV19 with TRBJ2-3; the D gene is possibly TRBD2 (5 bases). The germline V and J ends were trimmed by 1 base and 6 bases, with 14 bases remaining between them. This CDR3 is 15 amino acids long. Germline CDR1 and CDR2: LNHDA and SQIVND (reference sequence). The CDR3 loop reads CASSIGARPGDTQYF. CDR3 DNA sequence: TGTGCCAGTAGTATAGGGGCCCGACCGGGGGATACGCAGTATTTT. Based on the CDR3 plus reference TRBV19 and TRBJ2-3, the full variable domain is DGGITQSPKYLFRKEGQNVTLSCEQNLNHDAMYWYRQDPGQGLRLIYYSQIVNDFQKGDIAEGYSVSREKKESFPLTVTSAQKNPTAFYLCASSIGARPGDTQYFGPGTRLTVL.

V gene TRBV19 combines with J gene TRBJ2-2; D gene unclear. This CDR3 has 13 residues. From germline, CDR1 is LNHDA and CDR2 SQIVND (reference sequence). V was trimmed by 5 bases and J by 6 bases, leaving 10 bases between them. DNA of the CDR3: TGTGCCAGTAGTCCACACGGTGCCGGGGAGCTGTTTTTT. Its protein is CASSPHGAGELFF.

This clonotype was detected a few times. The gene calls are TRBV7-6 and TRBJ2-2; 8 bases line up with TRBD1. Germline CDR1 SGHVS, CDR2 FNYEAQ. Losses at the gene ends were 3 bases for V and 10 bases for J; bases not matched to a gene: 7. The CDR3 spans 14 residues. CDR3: CASSFTGGSEELFF. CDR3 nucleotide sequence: TGTGCCAGCAGCTTTACAGGGGGGTCTGAGGAGCTGTTTTTT.

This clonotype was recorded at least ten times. The CDR3 reads CSVEPGGGQPQHF. The CDR3 DNA is TGCAGCGTTGAACCCGGGGGAGGTCAGCCCCAGCATTTT. The chain is built from TRBV29-1 and TRBJ1-5; a possible D gene is TRBD1 (5 bases). With 2 bases removed from V and 6 bases from J, the gap between germline ends came to 11 bases. The CDR3 loop spans 13 amino acids. The germline V gene encodes CDR1 SQVTM and CDR2 ANQGSEA.

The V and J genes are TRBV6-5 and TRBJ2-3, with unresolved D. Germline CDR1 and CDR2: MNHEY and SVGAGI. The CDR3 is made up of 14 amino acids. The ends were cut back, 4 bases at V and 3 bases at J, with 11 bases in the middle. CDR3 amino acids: CASSSSRLTDTQYF. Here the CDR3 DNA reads TGTGCCAGCAGTTCCAGCCGTTTGACAGATACGCAGTATTTT.

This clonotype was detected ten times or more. The DNA of the CDR3 is TGCGCCAGCAGCTTGGCAGGGGAAACAACTAATGAAAAACTGTTTTTT. This codes for CASSLAGETTNEKLFF. This chain uses TRBV5-1 with TRBJ1-4; possible D gene TRBD1, 6 bases. The CDR3 consists of 16 residues. The germline gives CDR1 SGHRS, CDR2 YFSETQ. Between the trimmed V and J ends, which lost 0 bases and 0 bases, there was a span of 9 bases.

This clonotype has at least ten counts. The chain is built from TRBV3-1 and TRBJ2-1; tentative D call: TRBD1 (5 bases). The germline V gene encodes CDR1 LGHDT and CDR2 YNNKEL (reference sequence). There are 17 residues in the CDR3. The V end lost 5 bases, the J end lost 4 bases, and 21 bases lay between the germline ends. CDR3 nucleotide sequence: TGTGCCAGCAGCGGAATGGCTAAGGCAGGGCCTTACAATGAGCAGTTCTTC. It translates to CASSGMAKAGPYNEQFF.

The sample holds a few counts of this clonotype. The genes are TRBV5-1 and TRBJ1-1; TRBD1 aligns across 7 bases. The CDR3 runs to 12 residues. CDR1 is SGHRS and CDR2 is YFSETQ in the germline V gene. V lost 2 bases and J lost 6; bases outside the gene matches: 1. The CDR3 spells CASSFTGAEAFF. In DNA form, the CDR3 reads TGCGCCAGCAGCTTTACAGGGGCTGAAGCTTTCTTT.

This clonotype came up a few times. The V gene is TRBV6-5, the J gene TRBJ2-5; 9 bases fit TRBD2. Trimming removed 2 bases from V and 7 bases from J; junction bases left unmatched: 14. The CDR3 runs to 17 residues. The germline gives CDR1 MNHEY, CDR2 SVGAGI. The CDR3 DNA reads TGTGCCAGCAGTTACGAGGTGGTGTGGACTAGCGCGACGACCCAGTACTTC. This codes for CASSYEVVWTSATTQYF.

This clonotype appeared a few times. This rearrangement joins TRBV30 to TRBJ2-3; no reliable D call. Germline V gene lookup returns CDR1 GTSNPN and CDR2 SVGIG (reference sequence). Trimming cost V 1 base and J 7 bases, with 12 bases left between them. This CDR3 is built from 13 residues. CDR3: CAWSETDANTQYF. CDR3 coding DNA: TGTGCCTGGAGTGAAACAGACGCAAATACGCAGTATTTT.

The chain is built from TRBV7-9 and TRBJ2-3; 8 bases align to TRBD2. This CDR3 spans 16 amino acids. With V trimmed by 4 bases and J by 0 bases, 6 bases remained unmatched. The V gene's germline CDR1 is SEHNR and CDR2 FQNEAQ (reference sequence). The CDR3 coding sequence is TGTGCCAGCAGCTACGGACTAGCAGCTAGCACAGATACGCAGTATTTT. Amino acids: CASSYGLAASTDTQYF.

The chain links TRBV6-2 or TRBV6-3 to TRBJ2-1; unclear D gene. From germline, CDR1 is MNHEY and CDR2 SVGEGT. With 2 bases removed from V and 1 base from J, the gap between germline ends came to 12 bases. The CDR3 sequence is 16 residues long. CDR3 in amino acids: CASSYIRLKSYNEQFF. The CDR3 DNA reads TGTGCCAGCAGTTACATTAGGCTTAAATCCTACAATGAGCAGTTCTTC.